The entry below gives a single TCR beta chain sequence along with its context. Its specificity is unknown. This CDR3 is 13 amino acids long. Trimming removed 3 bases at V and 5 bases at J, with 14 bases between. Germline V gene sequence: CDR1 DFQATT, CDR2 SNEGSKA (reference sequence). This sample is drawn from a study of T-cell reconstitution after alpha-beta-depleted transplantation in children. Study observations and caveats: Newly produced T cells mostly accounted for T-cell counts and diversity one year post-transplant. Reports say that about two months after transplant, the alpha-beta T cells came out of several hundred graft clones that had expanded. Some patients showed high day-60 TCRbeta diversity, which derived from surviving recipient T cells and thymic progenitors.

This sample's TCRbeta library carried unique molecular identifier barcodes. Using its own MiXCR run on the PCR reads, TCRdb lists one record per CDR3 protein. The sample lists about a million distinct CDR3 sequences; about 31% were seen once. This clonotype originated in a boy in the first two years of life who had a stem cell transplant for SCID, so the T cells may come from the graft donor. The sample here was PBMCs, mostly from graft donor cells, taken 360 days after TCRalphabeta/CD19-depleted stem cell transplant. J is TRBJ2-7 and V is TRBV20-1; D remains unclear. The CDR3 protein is CSARAPPPDEQYF. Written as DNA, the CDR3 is TGCAGTGCTAGGGCCCCCCCCCCGGACGAGCAGTACTTC.